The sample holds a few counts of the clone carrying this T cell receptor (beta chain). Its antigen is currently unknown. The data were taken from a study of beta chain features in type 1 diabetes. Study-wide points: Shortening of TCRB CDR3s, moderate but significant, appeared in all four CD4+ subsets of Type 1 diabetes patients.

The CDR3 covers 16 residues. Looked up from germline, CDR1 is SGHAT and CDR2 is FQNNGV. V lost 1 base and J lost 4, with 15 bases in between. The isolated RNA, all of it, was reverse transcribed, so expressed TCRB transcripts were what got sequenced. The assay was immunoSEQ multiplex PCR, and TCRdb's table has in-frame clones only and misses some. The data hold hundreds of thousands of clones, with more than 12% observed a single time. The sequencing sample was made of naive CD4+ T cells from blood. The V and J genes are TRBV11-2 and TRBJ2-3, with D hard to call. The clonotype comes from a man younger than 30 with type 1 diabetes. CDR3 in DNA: TGTGCCAGCAGCTTAGGAGACCTTCTCAGTGCAGATACGCAGTATTTT. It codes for CASSLGDLLSADTQYF.